Sequencing of this TCR beta chain was carried out in a study of CD8+ T cells in alopecia areata (dated by TCRdb to about 2018). Turning to the overall study: Skin from C3H/HeJ donors aged about 6-12 months with spontaneous alopecia was grafted onto female C3H/HeJ recipients aged 7-10 weeks. The RNA source kit depended on sample type: the PAXgene miRNA kit for fixed scalp, the miRNeasy kit for PBMCs, and the RNeasy kit for mouse skin. Scalp tissue and sorted CD4+ and CD8+ peripheral blood T cells from patchy and totalis/universalis alopecia areata patients and from healthy controls were covered by human TCRbeta sequencing. In both human patients and the C3H/HeJ mouse model, the study applied high-throughput TCRbeta sequencing to look at T cell clonal expansion in alopecia areata. TCRbeta CDR3 regions were amplified by immunoSEQ multiplex PCR using 35 Vbeta forward and 13 Jbeta reverse primers. Scalp clonality was compared across normal scalp (n=4), patchy alopecia areata scalp (n=8), and alopecia totalis/universalis scalp (n=8). Paper-wide results and their limitations: Unlike mouse skin, where gammadelta T cells dominate, normal human skin contains resident alphabeta T cells that get sequenced too, which complicates analysis of the scalp TCR repertoire. Shared TCR sequences between patients were less evident than in mice, which may be partly attributable to HLA diversity in the patient population. Compared with normal scalp, lesional scalp, particularly in alopecia totalis/universalis, had higher clonality and more expanded CD8+ clones, which suggests antigenic drive.

The CDR3 runs 15 residues from the cysteine to the phenylalanine. Shown are 33 bases from within the CDR3, in frame from base 1. Based on the germline V gene (reference sequence), the CDR1 and CDR2 sequences are NSQYPW and LRSPGD. The table lists this clone with a few counts. Its antigen target is currently unknown. The gene names and germline sequences used here belong to the mouse. The read ends 4 residues shy of where the CDR3 ends; the end is completed using the germline J gene. Library preparation employed the immunoSEQ multiplex PCR assay. To provide template for TCR sequencing, every sample had RNA extracted and reverse transcribed into cDNA. First-strand cDNA was synthesized with SuperScript III using a 2:1 mix of oligo-dT and random hexamers. A synthetic immune receptor repertoire was used to measure amplification bias, and any remaining bias was corrected computationally. Sequencing of the libraries was done on Illumina HiSeq with 60 bp reads that cover the CDR3, reading from J toward V. The study's processing was this. Raw reads were preprocessed to remove errors, and CDR3 was defined by IMGT conventions from the conserved cysteine to phenylalanine. Clonality was calculated as 1 minus Shannon entropy normalized by log2 of the number of productive unique TCRs. Whether each scalp clone was CD4 or CD8 was inferred by checking scalp TCRbeta sequences against the CD4 and CD8 repertoires from sorted blood. Entries here come from immuneACCESS through TCRdb and include only in-frame sequences with V and J called. Some clones fail to appear in such tables; in the studies checked, an unresolved V gene covers under half of the shortfall, and the cause of the remainder is unknown. V and J calls and clone size follow that table, whereas D and trimming were derived from the DNA. The table for this sample lists over 250,000 clones, none of them counted only once. The ten largest clones add up to 0.9% to 1.5% of the sample.

Pooled mouse cutaneous lymph node cells were stained for CD4, CD8alpha, NKG2D, NKG2ACE and other markers, then sorted on a BD Influx. The sequence links TRBV1 to TRBJ2-4, and TRBD1 aligns with 8 junction nucleotides. The clonotype originates from a C3H/HeJ mouse with alopecia areata. Members of this strain share the MHC haplotype H2-k. Sequenced material: CD4+ T cells sorted from a lymph node. Partial CDR3 DNA: TGCACCTGCAGTGCAGCACAGGGGGAGAGGAAC. This is translated as CTCSAAQGERN. The entire CDR3 protein is CTCSAAQGERNTLYF.